The 12 T cell receptor beta chains listed next were all sequenced from one sample in a study of tumor-infiltrating lymphocytes in primary liver carcinoma (dated by TCRdb to 2016 to 2017). Without any cell sorting, total RNA and DNA were extracted together from around 20-30 mg of bulk tissue using the AllPrep DNA/RNA mini kit. The sequencer listed for this sample is Illumina HiSeq 2500. TCRbeta-specific cDNA was reverse-transcribed from approximately 460 ng total RNA using a constant-region primer and ProtoScript II reverse transcriptase. Three nested multiplex PCR rounds, following a slightly modified ARM-PCR procedure, were used to build the TCRbeta libraries. The first two PCR rounds used multiplex TRBV1-TRBV30 forward primers with a Cbeta reverse primer, each for about 11 cycles. TCRdb handled the public reads itself, with Q25 trimming in fastp and clone calling in MiXCR, and kept productive beta chains. One record per CDR3 amino acid sequence lists the most common genes and DNA. The sample includes approximately 79,000 distinct CDR3 sequences, with roughly two thirds observed a single time. The ten largest clonotypes hold 25% to 35% of the sample.

The specimen was liver tumor tissue from sampling region 4. Interpreted using the paper, the cell subset or site label stands for: tumor region T4, right-lateral pole. These receptors were taken from a man aged 35 to 55 with primary liver carcinoma and hepatitis B virus infection.

A remark on this clonotype: A much more abundant neighbour one base away suggests this may be a read error. This sequence joins TRBV30 and TRBJ2-7; TRBD2 matches at 11 bases. The CDR3 loop spans 15 amino acids. The V gene's germline CDR1 is GTSNPN and CDR2 SVGIG (reference sequence). The CDR3 is CAWGVRGLAGYEQYF. The CDR3 DNA is TGTGCCTGGGGTGTGAGAGGACTAGCGGGTTACGAGCAGTACTTC.

This clonotype was counted many times. The CDR3 is CASKRAGNQETQYF. Written as DNA, the CDR3 is TGTGCCAGCAAAAGAGCGGGGAACCAAGAGACCCAGTACTTC. The chain employs TRBV28 and TRBJ2-5; 7 nucleotides match TRBD2. V gave up 7 bases and J gave up 0 bases; unmatched junction bases: 5. The CDR3 has 14 residues. Germline CDR1 reads MDHEN; CDR2 reads SYDVKM.

The sample holds many counts of this clonotype. The chain recombines TRBV4-1 with TRBJ1-3, with D possibly being TRBD1 (5 bases). Germline V gene data show CDR1 as MGHRA and CDR2 as YSYEKL. This CDR3 spans 14 amino acids. The ends were cut back, 6 bases at V and 0 bases at J, with 9 bases in the middle. This chain's CDR3 is CASRTVGSGNTIYF. The CDR3, as DNA: TGCGCCAGCAGGACAGTTGGCTCTGGAAACACCATATATTTT.

This clonotype was detected only once. Compared with germline, one end of the junction differs, possibly owing to a read error. The rearrangement uses TRBV5-6 and TRBJ2-7, with D tentatively TRBD1 (6 bases). Germline assignment: CDR1 SGHDT and CDR2 YYEEEE. CDR3 length: 14 residues. The CDR3: CASSFTTGSYDQYF. The CDR3, as DNA: TGTGCCAGCAGCTTCACGACAGGCTCCTACGACCAGTACTTC.

On this clonotype: A clone one base away is much larger, so this may be a read error. The V and J genes are TRBV30 and TRBJ2-4; 9 nucleotides agree with TRBD1. Germline CDR1 reads GTSNPN; CDR2 reads SVGIG (reference sequence). CDR3 size: 15 residues. J gave up 1 base and V 4 bases, and 5 bases lay outside the gene matches. The CDR3 DNA reads as TGTGCCTGGAATGCAGGGACAGGGGCCAAAAACATTCAGTACTTC. This sequence encodes CAWNAGTGAKNIQYF.

This clonotype occurred once. The gene calls are TRBV12-3 or TRBV12-4 and TRBJ2-1; maybe TRBD1 (7 bases). The CDR3 runs to 14 residues. The ends were cut back, 8 bases at V and 10 bases at J, with 21 bases in the middle. The chain's CDR3 is CASGLIDRDGEQFF. The CDR3 region has the DNA TGTGCCAGCGGACTAATAGACAGGGATGGGGAGCAGTTCTTC.

Comments on this clonotype: The junction differs from germline at one of its ends, possibly a read error. This chain connects TRBV29-1 to TRBJ1-1; TRBD1 matches 7 bases. Germline V gene sequence: CDR1 SQVTM, CDR2 ANQGSEA. This CDR3 spans 12 amino acids. CDR3 residues: CRVAGDSTEAFF. CDR3 coding DNA: TGCAGAGTTGCTGGGGACAGCACTGAAGCTTTCTTT.

This chain uses TRBV11-2 with TRBJ2-2; 11 nucleotides match TRBD2. CDR1 and CDR2 (germline): SGHAT, FQNNGV. Unmatched junction bases numbered 10, after V lost 5 bases and J lost 5 bases. The CDR3 is 17 amino acids. The CDR3 spells CASSPLAGGPRTGELFF. Here the CDR3 DNA reads TGTGCCAGCAGCCCATTAGCGGGAGGGCCGAGGACCGGGGAGCTGTTTTTT.

This clonotype occurred many times. The chain uses TRBV5-6 and TRBJ2-7, with a weak D call TRBD2 (6 bases). This CDR3 is 14 amino acids long. The V gene's germline CDR1 is SGHDT and CDR2 YYEEEE. The ends were cut back, 1 base at V and 5 bases at J, with 13 bases in the middle. CDR3 region: CASSLIPRGDEQYF. The CDR3 DNA sequence: TGTGCCAGCAGCTTGATTCCGCGGGGCGACGAGCAGTACTTC. Supplemented by reference TRBV5-6 and TRBJ2-7, the full variable domain reads DAGVTQSPTHLIKTRGQQVTLRCSPKSGHDTVSWYQQALGQGPQFIFQYYEEEERQRGNFPDRFSGHQFPNYSSELNVNALLLGDSALYLCASSLIPRGDEQYFGPGTRLTVT.

As concerns this clonotype: Germline and junction disagree at one end, which may indicate a read error. The chain joins TRBV14 to TRBJ2-7; no clear D gene. The germline CDR1 and CDR2 sequences are SGHDN and FVKESK. The length of the CDR3 is 13 residues. The CDR3 DNA follows: TGTGCCAGCAGCCAAGACAACTCTTACGAGCGGTACTTC. Encoded protein: CASSQDNSYERYF. The full variable domain, completed using reference TRBV14 and TRBJ2-7, is EAGVTQFPSHSVIEKGQTVTLRCDPISGHDNLYWYRRVMGKEIKFLLHFVKESKQDESGMPNNRFLAERTGGTYSTLKVQPAELEDSGVYFCASSQDNSYERYFGPGTRLTVT.

This clonotype showed up just once. The rearrangement uses TRBV7-3 and TRBJ2-3; TRBD2 agrees at 11 bases. CDR3 length equals 18 residues. Trimming cost V 4 bases and J 2 bases; bases outside gene matches: 11. CDR1 and CDR2 (germline): SGHTA, FQGTGA. DNA of the CDR3: TGTGCCAGCAGCTCCAACCCGACGGGACTAGCGGACACAGATACGCAGTATTTT. The encoded protein is CASSSNPTGLADTDTQYF.

The chain combines TRBV11-2 with TRBJ2-7, with 10 bases identical to TRBD1. Per germline, CDR1 SGHAT and CDR2 FQNNGV. This CDR3 comprises 17 residues. The ends lost 3 bases at V and 5 bases at J; junction bases unmatched: 13. This CDR3 is CASSFCGTGVLVDEQYF. The CDR3 nucleotides are TGTGCCAGCAGCTTTTGTGGGACAGGGGTTTTAGTGGACGAGCAGTACTTC.